Listed below are T cell receptor beta chains from one sample, sequenced in a study of OX40 agonist ivuxolimab in advanced cancers. Using immunoSEQ multiplex PCR, the repertoire was profiled, and TCRdb retains in-frame clones only, with some absent. The table shows roughly 64,000 clones, with 82% occurring only once. Sequencing was performed on CD4+ or CD8+ T cells sorted from blood, taken in a trial of the OX40 agonist ivuxolimab. The source of these receptors is an adult with an advanced solid tumor such as melanoma, head and neck, liver or kidney cancer. Both conserved end residues are part of each CDR3. Fields, in order: D gene, V gene, clone size, J gene, CDR3 DNA, CDR3 protein. The D gene is left open where the match is weak. Only part of the rows carry a size: once, few, many, or a class if the clone is expanded.

TRBD1	TRBV9	.	TRBJ1-3	TGTGCCAGCAGCGTGGGACAGGCTGGAAACACCATATATTTT	CASSVGQAGNTIYF
.	TRBV7-6	.	TRBJ2-2	TGTGCCAGCAGCCCCTTAACCGGGGAGCTGTTTTTT	CASSPLTGELFF
TRBD2	TRBV6-1	.	TRBJ2-3	TGTGCCAGCAGTGAGTTTAGCGGGAGAAGCACAGATACGCAGTATTTT	CASSEFSGRSTDTQYF
.	TRBV18	.	TRBJ1-2	TGTGCCAGCTCCCAAGGCCAGACAGCTAACTATGGCTACACCTTC	CASSQGQTANYGYTF
.	TRBV11-3	few	TRBJ1-1	TGTGCCAGCAGCTTATTCAGGGGCGATCTAGCTTTCTTT	CASSLFRGDLAFF
TRBD1	TRBV7-3	.	TRBJ2-5	TGTGCCAGCAGCCCAGGACAGGGAAAGACCCAGTACTTC	CASSPGQGKTQYF
.	TRBV6-5	.	TRBJ1-2	TGTGCCAGCAGCCGCTCCGACAGAGGCTATGGCTACACCTTC	CASSRSDRGYGYTF
.	TRBV11-2	.	TRBJ2-7	TGTGCCAGCAGCTTGGACGGGACTGACTCCTACGAGCAGTACTTC	CASSLDGTDSYEQYF
.	TRBV7-8	.	TRBJ1-1	TGTGCCAGCAGCTTAGAGGGGAACACTGAAGCTTTCTTT	CASSLEGNTEAFF
.	TRBV6-6	.	TRBJ1-2	TGTGCCAGCAGTCCGGGACGGGGCGGCTACACCTTC	CASSPGRGGYTF
TRBD2	TRBV6-5	.	TRBJ2-1	TGTGCCAGCAGTTACTCGAGTCTAGCGGGCAATGAGCAGTTCTTC	CASSYSSLAGNEQFF
.	TRBV19	.	TRBJ1-1	TGTGCCAGTAGTATTAGGGGTCCTATCAACGCTGAAGCTTTCTTT	CASSIRGPINAEAFF
TRBD1	TRBV2	.	TRBJ2-7	TGTGCCAGCAGTTCAGGGGGCCCCTACGAGCAGTACTTC	CASSSGGPYEQYF
TRBD1	TRBV19	.	TRBJ1-2	TGTGCCAGTTCCGGGACAGGGGGTCTTGTGGGAGGCTACACCTTC	CASSGTGGLVGGYTF
TRBD2	TRBV19	.	TRBJ2-1	TGTGCCAGTAGTGTATCCGGACTAGCCGAAGATGAGCAGTTCTTC	CASSVSGLAEDEQFF
TRBD1	TRBV6-1	.	TRBJ2-3	TGTGCCAGCAGTAGGGACAGAACAGATACGCAGTATTTT	CASSRDRTDTQYF
.	TRBV7-2	few	TRBJ2-7	TGTGCCAGCAGCTTAACAGGACTACGATACGAGCAGTACTTC	CASSLTGLRYEQYF
.	TRBV7-8	.	TRBJ2-3	TGTGCCAGCAGCTTCGTGCCTACGTACACAGATACGCAGTATTTT	CASSFVPTYTDTQYF
TRBD2	TRBV29-1	few	TRBJ2-1	TGCAGCGATCCCCGTAGTCTTGGACTAGCGGGAGTAGCCTCCTCCTACAATGAGCAGTTCTTC	CSDPRSLGLAGVASSYNEQFF
.	TRBV18	.	TRBJ1-2	TGTGCCAGCTCCTACACAGCTAACTATGGCTACACCTTC	CASSYTANYGYTF
.	TRBV19	.	TRBJ1-1	TGTGCCAGTAGTATAAGCGGGAACACTGAAGCTTTCTTT	CASSISGNTEAFF
TRBD1	TRBV6-1	once	TRBJ2-6	TGTGCCAGCAGTGAAGGAACAGGGGGAGTAACTGGGGCCAACGTCCTGACTTTC	CASSEGTGGVTGANVLTF
.	TRBV5-1	.	TRBJ2-2	TGCGCCAGCAGCTTGGCGCCCGCCGGGGAGCTGTTTTTT	CASSLAPAGELFF
.	TRBV4-2	once	TRBJ1-2	TGTGCCAGCAGCCAAGCCGCGGCCGAGGATGGCTACACCTTC	CASSQAAAEDGYTF
.	TRBV12-5	.	TRBJ2-2	TGTGCTAGTGGTTTGTCTGCCGGGGAGCTGTTTTTT	CASGLSAGELFF
.	TRBV6-1	.	TRBJ1-2	TGTGCCAGCAGTCCCAGGGAGGGTGGCTACACCTTC	CASSPREGGYTF
TRBD2	TRBV10-3	.	TRBJ2-7	TGTGCCACCGACTCTAGCGGGAGCCACGAGCAGTACTTC	CATDSSGSHEQYF
.	TRBV19	.	TRBJ1-5	TGTGCCAGTACGAATAGCAATCAGCCCCAGCATTTT	CASTNSNQPQHF
.	TRBV30	.	TRBJ1-3	TGTGCCTGGAGTGTACGCTCAGGGGCTGGAAACACCATATATTTT	CAWSVRSGAGNTIYF
.	TRBV19	.	TRBJ1-3	TGTGCCAGTAGTATGGGGGAAAACACCATATATTTT	CASSMGENTIYF
.	TRBV29-1	.	TRBJ1-2	TGCAGCGTTGGGCAGGACTATGGCTACACCTTC	CSVGQDYGYTF
TRBD1	TRBV6-5	once	TRBJ1-1	TGTGCCAGCAGTTACGGACAGGTTAACACTGAAGCTTTCTTT	CASSYGQVNTEAFF
.	TRBV19	.	TRBJ2-7	TGTGCCAGTAGTATAAGCGGCGCCGATGGTTACGAGCAGTACTTC	CASSISGADGYEQYF
.	TRBV6-5	.	TRBJ1-6	TGTGCCAGCACGGCCTTTCGAAGCCGGGCACCCCTCCACTTT	CASTAFRSRAPLHF
TRBD2	TRBV6-5	few	TRBJ2-3	TGTGCCAGCAGTTACGGAGCGGGAGGGCCCACAGATACGCAGTATTTT	CASSYGAGGPTDTQYF
TRBD2	TRBV11-2	.	TRBJ2-3	TGTGCCAGCAGCCGTAGCGGGGGCTTCTTAGATACGCAGTATTTT	CASSRSGGFLDTQYF
TRBD1	TRBV7-2	.	TRBJ2-7	TGTGCCAGCAGCTTAGTTGGACAGGGCGGCTACGAGCAGTACTTC	CASSLVGQGGYEQYF
.	TRBV30	.	TRBJ2-3	TGTGCCTGGAGTCTCGGGAAAACAGATACGCAGTATTTT	CAWSLGKTDTQYF
TRBD2	TRBV10-1	.	TRBJ2-1	TGCGCCAGCTCAGACGGGACTAGCGGGGGGAGCTCCTACAATGAGCAGTTCTTC	CASSDGTSGGSSYNEQFF
TRBD1	TRBV27	once	TRBJ1-2	TGTGCCAGCAGTTTCGTCGGACAGGGGCCAGGGGATGGCTACACCTTC	CASSFVGQGPGDGYTF
.	TRBV19	.	TRBJ2-6	TGTGCCAGTAGGGACTGGACGACAGGGAGGGTCAGATCTGGGGCCAACGTCCTGACTTTC	CASRDWTTGRVRSGANVLTF
.	TRBV18	few	TRBJ2-7	TGTGCCAGCTCACCTGCAGGGGATTCCTCCTACGAGCAGTACTTC	CASSPAGDSSYEQYF
TRBD2	TRBV13	.	TRBJ2-7	TGTGCCAGCAGCTTCGGGGGGGCCACCTACGAGCAGTACTTC	CASSFGGATYEQYF
TRBD2	TRBV19	.	TRBJ2-7	TGTGCCAGTAGGACGACTAGCGGGTCTGCGGAGCAGTACTTC	CASRTTSGSAEQYF
.	TRBV19	.	TRBJ1-3	TGTGCCAGTAGTATCAGGGGTTTAGGGGTTGGAAACACCATATATTTT	CASSIRGLGVGNTIYF
.	TRBV5-6	.	TRBJ1-2	TGTGCCAGCAGCCTCGGGCTTGGGGGCTACACCTTC	CASSLGLGGYTF
.	TRBV7-8	.	TRBJ1-2	TGTGCCAGCAGCTTTCCCGGGACGCCTAACTATGGCTACACCTTC	CASSFPGTPNYGYTF
TRBD1	TRBV15	.	TRBJ1-5	TGTGCCACCGACGAGACAGGGAACCAGCCCCAGCATTTT	CATDETGNQPQHF
.	TRBV7-9	.	TRBJ1-6	TGTGCCAGCAGCTTTTTATCCCCCAATTCACCCCTCCACTTT	CASSFLSPNSPLHF
.	TRBV7-8	few	TRBJ1-2	TGTGCCAGCAGCCGCACCGGGACGGACCTCTACTATGGCTACACCTTC	CASSRTGTDLYYGYTF